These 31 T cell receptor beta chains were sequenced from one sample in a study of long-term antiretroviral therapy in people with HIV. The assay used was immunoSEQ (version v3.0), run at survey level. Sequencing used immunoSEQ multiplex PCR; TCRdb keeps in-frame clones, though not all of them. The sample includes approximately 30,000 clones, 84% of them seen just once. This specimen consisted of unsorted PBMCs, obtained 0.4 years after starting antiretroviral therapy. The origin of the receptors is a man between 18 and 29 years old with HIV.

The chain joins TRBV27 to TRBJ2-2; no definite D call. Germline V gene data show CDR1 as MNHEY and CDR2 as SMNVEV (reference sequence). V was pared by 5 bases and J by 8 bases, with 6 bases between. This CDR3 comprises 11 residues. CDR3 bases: TGTGCCAGCAGTAAAGCTGGGGAGCTGTTTTTT. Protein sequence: CASSKAGELFF.

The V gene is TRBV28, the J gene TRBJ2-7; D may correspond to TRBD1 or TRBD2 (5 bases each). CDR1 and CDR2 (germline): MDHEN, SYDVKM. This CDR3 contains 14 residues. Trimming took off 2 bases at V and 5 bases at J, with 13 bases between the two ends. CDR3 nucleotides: TGTGCCAGCAGTTTAAAGAGGGGCAGGGACGAGCAGTACTTC. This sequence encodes CASSLKRGRDEQYF.

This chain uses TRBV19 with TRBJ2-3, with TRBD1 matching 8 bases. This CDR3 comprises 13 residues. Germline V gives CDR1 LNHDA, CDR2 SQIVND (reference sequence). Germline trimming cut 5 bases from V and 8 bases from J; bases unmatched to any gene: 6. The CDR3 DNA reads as TGTGCCAGTAGTGCCCAGGGGGCGGTTACGCAGTATTTT. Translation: CASSAQGAVTQYF.

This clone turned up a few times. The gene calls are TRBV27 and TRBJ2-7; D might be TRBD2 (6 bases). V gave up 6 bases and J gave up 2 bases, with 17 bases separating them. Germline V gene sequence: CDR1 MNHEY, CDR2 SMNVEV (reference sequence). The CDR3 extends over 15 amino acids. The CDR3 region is CASRRSMGGTYEQYF. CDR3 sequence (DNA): TGTGCCAGCAGACGGAGCATGGGGGGAACCTACGAGCAGTACTTC.

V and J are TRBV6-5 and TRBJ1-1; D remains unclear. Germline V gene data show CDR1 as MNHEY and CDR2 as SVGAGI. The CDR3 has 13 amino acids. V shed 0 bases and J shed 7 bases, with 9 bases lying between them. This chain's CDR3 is CASSYSGRLEAFF. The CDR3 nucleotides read TGTGCCAGCAGTTACTCAGGTCGGCTTGAAGCTTTCTTT.

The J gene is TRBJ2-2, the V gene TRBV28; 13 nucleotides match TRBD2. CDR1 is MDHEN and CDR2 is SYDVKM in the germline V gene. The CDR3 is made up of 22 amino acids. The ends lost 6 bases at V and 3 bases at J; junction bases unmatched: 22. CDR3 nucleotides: TGTGCCAGCAGCTTCACCGACGATGGACTAGCGGGAGAGAGAGGGGACACCGGGGAGCTGTTTTTT. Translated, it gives CASSFTDDGLAGERGDTGELFF.

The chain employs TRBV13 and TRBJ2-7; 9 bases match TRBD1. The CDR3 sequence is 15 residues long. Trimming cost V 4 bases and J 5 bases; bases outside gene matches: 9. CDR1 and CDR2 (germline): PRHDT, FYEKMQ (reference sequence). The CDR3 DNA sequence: TGTGCCAGCAGCTCAGACACCGGGACAGGGAACGAGCAGTACTTC. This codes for CASSSDTGTGNEQYF.

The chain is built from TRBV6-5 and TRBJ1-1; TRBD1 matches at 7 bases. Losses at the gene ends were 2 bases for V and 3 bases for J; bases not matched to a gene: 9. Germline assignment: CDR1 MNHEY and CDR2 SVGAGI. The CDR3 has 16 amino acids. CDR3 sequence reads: CASSYTGDSFDTEAFF. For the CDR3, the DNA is TGTGCCAGCAGTTACACAGGGGACAGTTTCGACACTGAAGCTTTCTTT.

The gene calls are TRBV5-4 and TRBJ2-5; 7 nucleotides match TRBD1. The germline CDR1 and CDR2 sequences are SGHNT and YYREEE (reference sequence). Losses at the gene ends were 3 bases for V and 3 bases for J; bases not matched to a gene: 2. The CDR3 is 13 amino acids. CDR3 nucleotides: TGTGCCAGCAGCTGGGACAGAAAAGAGACCCAGTACTTC. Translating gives CASSWDRKETQYF. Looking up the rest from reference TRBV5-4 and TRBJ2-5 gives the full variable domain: ETGVTQSPTHLIKTRGQQVTLRCSSQSGHNTVSWYQQALGQGPQFIFQYYREEENGRGNFPPRFSGLQFPNYSSELNVNALELDDSALYLCASSWDRKETQYFGPGTRLLVL.

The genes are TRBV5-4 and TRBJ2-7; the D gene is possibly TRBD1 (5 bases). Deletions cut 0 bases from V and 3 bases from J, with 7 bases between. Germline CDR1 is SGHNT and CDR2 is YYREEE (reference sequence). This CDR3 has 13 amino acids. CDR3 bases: TGTGCCAGCAGCTTGGGACAGAACTACGAGCAGTACTTC. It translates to CASSLGQNYEQYF.

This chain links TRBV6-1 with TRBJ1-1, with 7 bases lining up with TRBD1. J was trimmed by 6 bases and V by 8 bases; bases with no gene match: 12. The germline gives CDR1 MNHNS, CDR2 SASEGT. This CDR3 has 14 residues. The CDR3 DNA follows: TGTGCCAGCGGCACATACAGGGGAAGGCCTGAAGCTTTCTTT. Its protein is CASGTYRGRPEAFF.

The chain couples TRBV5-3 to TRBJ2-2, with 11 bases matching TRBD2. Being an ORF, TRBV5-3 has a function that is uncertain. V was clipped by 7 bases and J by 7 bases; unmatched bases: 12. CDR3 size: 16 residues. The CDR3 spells CARPTLAGGFSGELFF. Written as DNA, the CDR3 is TGTGCCAGACCAACTCTAGCGGGAGGATTCAGCGGGGAGCTGTTTTTT.

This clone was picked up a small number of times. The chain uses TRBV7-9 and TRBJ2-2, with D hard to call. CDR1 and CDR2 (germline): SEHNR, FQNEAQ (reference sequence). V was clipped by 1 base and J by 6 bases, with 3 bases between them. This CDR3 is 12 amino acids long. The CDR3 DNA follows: TGTGCCAGCAGCTTAGTGTCCGGGGAGCTGTTTTTT. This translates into CASSLVSGELFF.

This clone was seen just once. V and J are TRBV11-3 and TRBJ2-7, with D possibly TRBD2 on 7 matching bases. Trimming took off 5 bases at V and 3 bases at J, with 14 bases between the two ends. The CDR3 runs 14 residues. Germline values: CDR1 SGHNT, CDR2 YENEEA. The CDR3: CASSLGGGHYEQYF. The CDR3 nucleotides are TGTGCCAGCAGCCTAGGGGGGGGCCACTACGAGCAGTACTTC.

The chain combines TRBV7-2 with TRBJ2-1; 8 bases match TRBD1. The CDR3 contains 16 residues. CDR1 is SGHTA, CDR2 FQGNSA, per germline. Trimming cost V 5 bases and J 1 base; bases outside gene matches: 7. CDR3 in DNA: TGTGCCAGCAGCACGAAGGGACAGGTATCCTACAATGAGCAGTTCTTC. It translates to CASSTKGQVSYNEQFF. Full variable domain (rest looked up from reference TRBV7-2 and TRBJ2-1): GAGVSQSPSNKVTEKGKDVELRCDPISGHTALYWYRQSLGQGLEFLIYFQGNSAPDKSGLPSDRFSAERTGGSVSTLTIQRTQQEDSAVYLCASSTKGQVSYNEQFFGPGTRLTVL.

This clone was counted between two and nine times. The CDR3 DNA is TGTGCCAGCAGTGTTTATAGCGAGCAGTACTTC. It codes for CASSVYSEQYF. The chain has TRBV25-1 and TRBJ2-7; D remains unclear. CDR1 MGHDK and CDR2 SYGVNS come from the germline V gene. Trimming pared 4 bases from V and 6 bases from J, leaving 7 bases between. The CDR3 loop spans 11 amino acids.

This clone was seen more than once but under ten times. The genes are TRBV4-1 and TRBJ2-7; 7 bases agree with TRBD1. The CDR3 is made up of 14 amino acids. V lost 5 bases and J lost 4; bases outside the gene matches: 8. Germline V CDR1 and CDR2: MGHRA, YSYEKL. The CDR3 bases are TGCGCCAGCAGCTTACAGGGGAATGGGTACGAGCAGTACTTC. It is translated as CASSLQGNGYEQYF.

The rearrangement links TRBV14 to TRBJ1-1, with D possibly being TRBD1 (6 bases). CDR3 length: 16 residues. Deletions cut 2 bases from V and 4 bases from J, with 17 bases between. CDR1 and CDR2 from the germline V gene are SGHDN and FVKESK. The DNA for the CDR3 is TGTGCCAGCAGCCAAAAGATGAGGGGGGACTTCACTGAAGCTTTCTTT. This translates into CASSQKMRGDFTEAFF.

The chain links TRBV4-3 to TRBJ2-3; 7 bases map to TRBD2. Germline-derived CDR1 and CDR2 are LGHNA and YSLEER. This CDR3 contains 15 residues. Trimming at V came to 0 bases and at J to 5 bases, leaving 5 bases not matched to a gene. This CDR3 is CASSQDWGRGDTQYF. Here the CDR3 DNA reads TGCGCCAGCAGCCAAGATTGGGGGAGGGGAGATACGCAGTATTTT.

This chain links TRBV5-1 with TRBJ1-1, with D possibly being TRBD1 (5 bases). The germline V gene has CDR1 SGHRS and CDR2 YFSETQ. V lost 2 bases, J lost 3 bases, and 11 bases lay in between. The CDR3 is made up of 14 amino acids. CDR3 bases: TGCGCCAGCAGCTTCAGGGTGTCGGACACTGAAGCTTTCTTT. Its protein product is CASSFRVSDTEAFF.

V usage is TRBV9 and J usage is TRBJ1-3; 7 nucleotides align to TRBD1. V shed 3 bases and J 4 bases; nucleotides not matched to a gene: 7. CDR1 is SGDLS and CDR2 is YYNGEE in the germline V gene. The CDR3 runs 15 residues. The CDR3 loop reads CASSDEGAPGNTIYF. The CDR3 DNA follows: TGTGCCAGCAGCGATGAGGGGGCGCCAGGAAACACCATATATTTT.

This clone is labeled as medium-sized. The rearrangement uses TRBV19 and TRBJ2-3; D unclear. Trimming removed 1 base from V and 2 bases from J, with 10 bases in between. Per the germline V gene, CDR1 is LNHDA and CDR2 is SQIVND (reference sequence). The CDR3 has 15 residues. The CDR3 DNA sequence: TGTGCCAGTAGTATAGGGCGGACGGTCACAGATACGCAGTATTTT. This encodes CASSIGRTVTDTQYF.

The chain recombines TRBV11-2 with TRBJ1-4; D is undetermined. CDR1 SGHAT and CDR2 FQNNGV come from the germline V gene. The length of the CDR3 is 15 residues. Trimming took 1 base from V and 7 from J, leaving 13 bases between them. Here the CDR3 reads CASSLGGASGEKLFF. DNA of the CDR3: TGTGCCAGCAGCTTAGGGGGAGCGTCCGGTGAAAAACTGTTTTTT.

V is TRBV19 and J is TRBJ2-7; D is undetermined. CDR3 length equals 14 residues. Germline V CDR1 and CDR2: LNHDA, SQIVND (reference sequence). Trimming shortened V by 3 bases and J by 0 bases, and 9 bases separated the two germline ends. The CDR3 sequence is CASSITPGSYEQYF. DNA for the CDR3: TGTGCCAGTAGTATTACTCCGGGCTCCTACGAGCAGTACTTC.

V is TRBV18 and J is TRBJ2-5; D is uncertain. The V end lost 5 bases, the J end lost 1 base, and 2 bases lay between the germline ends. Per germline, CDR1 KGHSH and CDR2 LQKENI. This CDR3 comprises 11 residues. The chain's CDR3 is CASSSQETQYF. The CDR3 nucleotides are TGTGCCAGCTCATCCCAAGAGACCCAGTACTTC.

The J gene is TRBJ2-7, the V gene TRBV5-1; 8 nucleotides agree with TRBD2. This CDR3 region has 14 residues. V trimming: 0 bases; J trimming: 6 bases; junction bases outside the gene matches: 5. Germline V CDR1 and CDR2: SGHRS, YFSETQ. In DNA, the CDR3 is TGCGCCAGCAGCTTGGCCGGGGGACTAGGCGAGCAGTACTTC. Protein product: CASSLAGGLGEQYF.

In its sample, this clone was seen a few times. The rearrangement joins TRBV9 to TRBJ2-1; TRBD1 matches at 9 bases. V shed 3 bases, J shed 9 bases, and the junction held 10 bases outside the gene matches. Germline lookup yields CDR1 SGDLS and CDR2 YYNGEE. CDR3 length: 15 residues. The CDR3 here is CASSAAGTGNSEQFF. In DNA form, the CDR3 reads TGTGCCAGCAGCGCCGCCGGGACAGGGAACAGTGAGCAGTTCTTC.

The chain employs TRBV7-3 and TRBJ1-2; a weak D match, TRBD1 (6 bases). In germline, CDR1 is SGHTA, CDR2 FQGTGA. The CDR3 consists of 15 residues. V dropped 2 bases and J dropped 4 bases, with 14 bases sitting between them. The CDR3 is CASSLEGRGRYGYTF. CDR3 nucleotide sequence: TGTGCCAGCAGCTTAGAGGGCAGGGGCCGCTATGGCTACACCTTC.

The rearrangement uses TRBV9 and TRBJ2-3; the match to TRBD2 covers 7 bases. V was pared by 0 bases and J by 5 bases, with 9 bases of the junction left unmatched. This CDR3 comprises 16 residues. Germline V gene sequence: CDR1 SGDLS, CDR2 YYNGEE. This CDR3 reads CASSVEVIRGEDTQYF. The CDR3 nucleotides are TGTGCCAGCAGCGTAGAGGTGATCCGGGGGGAAGATACGCAGTATTTT.

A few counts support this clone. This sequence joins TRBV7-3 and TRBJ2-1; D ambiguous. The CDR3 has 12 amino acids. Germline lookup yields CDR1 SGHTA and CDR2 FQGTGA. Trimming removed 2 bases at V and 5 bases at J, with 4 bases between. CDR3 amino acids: CASSLPDNEQFF. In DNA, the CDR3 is TGTGCCAGCAGCTTACCCGACAATGAGCAGTTCTTC.

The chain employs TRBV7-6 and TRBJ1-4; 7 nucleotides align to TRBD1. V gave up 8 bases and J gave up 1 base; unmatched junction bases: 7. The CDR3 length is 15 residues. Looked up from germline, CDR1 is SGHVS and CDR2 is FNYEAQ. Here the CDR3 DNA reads TGTGCCAGCTCCTTAGCAGGGGGAACTAATGAAAAACTGTTTTTT. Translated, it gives CASSLAGGTNEKLFF. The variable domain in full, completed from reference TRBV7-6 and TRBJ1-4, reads GAGVSQSPRYKVTKRGQDVALRCDPISGHVSLYWYRQALGQGPEFLTYFNYEAQQDKSGLPNDRFSAERPEGSISTLTIQRTEQRDSAMYRCASSLAGGTNEKLFFGSGTQLSVL.